A selection of T cell receptor beta chains follows, all from one sample in a study of blood T cell repertoires in COVID-19. The data were produced by immunoSEQ multiplex PCR, yet TCRdb's version contains in-frame clones alone and is incomplete. The profile shows some 200,000 clones, 76% of them singletons. The sample comprised peripheral blood. The receptors come from a woman between 50 and 59 years old with active or convalescent COVID-19. Each CDR3 is given without its conserved first and last residue. Clone sizes are given selectively: once, few, many, or a class where the clone is expanded.

V gene,clone size,CDR3 protein
TRBV30,NA,AWSITVRNIQY
TRBV12-3/TRBV12-4,NA,ASSRPGAEAF
TRBV3-1/TRBV3-2,NA,ASSQDRGSSYEQY
TRBV5-4,NA,ASSFGGQGGQETQY
TRBV6-6,NA,ASSGATNEKLF
TRBV5-1,NA,ASGQGRDTEAF
TRBV6-2/TRBV6-3,NA,ASSRRVGSETQY
TRBV12-3/TRBV12-4,NA,ASSLRQGEQY
TRBV4-2,NA,ASSQETRTGFGNTIY
TRBV12-3/TRBV12-4,NA,ASRVATNEKLF
TRBV11-3,NA,ASSPRTSGSGDEQF
TRBV5-6,NA,ASSIRQGISSGANVLT
TRBV7-6,NA,ASSGTGSLRNAGKLF
TRBV28,few,ATSISTDTQY